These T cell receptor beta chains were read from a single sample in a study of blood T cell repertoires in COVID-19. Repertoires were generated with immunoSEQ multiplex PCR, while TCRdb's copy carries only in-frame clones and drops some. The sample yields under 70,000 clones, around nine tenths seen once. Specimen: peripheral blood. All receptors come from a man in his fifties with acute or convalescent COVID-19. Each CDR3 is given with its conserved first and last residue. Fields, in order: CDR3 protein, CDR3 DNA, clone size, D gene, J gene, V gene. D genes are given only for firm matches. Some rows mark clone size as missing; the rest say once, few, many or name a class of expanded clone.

CASSLRDRGTDQPQHF	TGTGCCAGCAGCCTCCGGGACAGGGGAACGGATCAGCCCCAGCATTTT	once	TRBD1	TRBJ1-5	TRBV7-2
CAISAIPKDRGNYEQYF	TGTGCCATCAGTGCTATTCCCAAGGACAGGGGTAACTACGAGCAGTACTTC	NA	TRBD1	TRBJ2-7	TRBV10-3
CAVRGAGGQETQYF	TGTGCCGTCCGGGGGGCGGGAGGGCAAGAGACCCAGTACTTC	NA	TRBD2	TRBJ2-5	TRBV2
CASTTSGRPYEQYF	TGTGCCAGCACCACTAGCGGGAGACCCTACGAGCAGTACTTC	NA	TRBD2	TRBJ2-7	TRBV6-5
CASTGWLEVYNEQFF	TGTGCCAGCACCGGGTGGCTAGAAGTCTACAATGAGCAGTTCTTC	NA	NA	TRBJ2-1	TRBV7-9
CASSQVNLGFREQPQHF	TGCGCCAGCAGCCAAGTCAATCTTGGGTTCCGGGAACAGCCCCAGCATTTT	NA	NA	TRBJ1-5	TRBV4-1
CASSFADGYTF	TGTGCCAGCAGTTTCGCGGATGGCTACACCTTC	NA	NA	TRBJ1-2	TRBV12-3/TRBV12-4
CASSPPGGRPEAFF	TGTGCCAGCTCACCCCCCGGGGGACGGCCTGAAGCTTTCTTT	NA	NA	TRBJ1-1	TRBV18
CASSGQDRGPSGANVLTF	TGTGCCAGCAGCGGTCAGGACAGGGGGCCCTCTGGGGCCAACGTCCTGACTTTC	NA	TRBD1	TRBJ2-6	TRBV13
CASSNTGQGGNTIYF	TGTGCCAGCAGCAATACCGGACAGGGAGGAAACACCATATATTTT	NA	TRBD1	TRBJ1-3	TRBV7-9
CASSGRQGTGELFF	TGTGCCAGCAGCGGGAGACAGGGAACCGGGGAGCTGTTTTTT	NA	TRBD1	TRBJ2-2	TRBV7-9
CASSYSLASYEQYF	TGTGCCAGCAGTTACTCCCTAGCCTCCTACGAGCAGTACTTC	medium-sized	NA	TRBJ2-7	TRBV6-5
CASSVVIRDWRSTDTQYF	TGTGCCAGCAGCGTAGTTATTCGGGACTGGAGATCCACAGATACGCAGTATTTT	NA	NA	TRBJ2-3	TRBV9
CASSQTLQGYNYGYTF	TGTGCCAGCAGTCAGACCCTACAGGGGTATAACTATGGCTACACCTTC	NA	TRBD1	TRBJ1-2	TRBV6-2/TRBV6-3
CASSQTTGGWETQYF	TGCGCCAGCAGCCAGACCACAGGGGGTTGGGAGACCCAGTACTTC	NA	TRBD1	TRBJ2-5	TRBV5-1
CAWSPPWRAGNQPQHF	TGTGCCTGGAGTCCTCCTTGGAGGGCCGGCAATCAGCCCCAGCATTTT	NA	NA	TRBJ1-5	TRBV30
CASSLDGAGNSYEQYF	TGTGCCAGCAGCTTAGATGGGGCGGGGAACTCCTACGAGCAGTACTTC	NA	NA	TRBJ2-7	TRBV11-2
CASSSGQGFVSGELFF	TGTGCCAGCAGCTCCGGACAGGGGTTTGTCAGCGGGGAGCTGTTTTTT	NA	TRBD1	TRBJ2-2	TRBV5-8
CASSYSGAPYEQYF	TGTGCCAGCAGTTACTCGGGCGCTCCCTACGAGCAGTACTTC	few	NA	TRBJ2-7	TRBV6-5
CASRKGTSGGGGTDTQYF	TGTGCCAGCAGAAAAGGGACTAGCGGGGGGGGCGGCACAGATACGCAGTATTTT	NA	TRBD2	TRBJ2-3	TRBV7-8
CASSYSGGALRSPLHF	TGTGCCAGCAGTTACTCCGGGGGGGCTCTTCGTTCACCCCTCCACTTT	NA	NA	TRBJ1-6	TRBV6-5